The 18 T cell receptor beta chains in this list originate from one sample, sequenced in a study of a mutant IDH1 vaccine in newly diagnosed glioma (dated by TCRdb to about 2021). The time point tag for this specimen amounts to: week 47, end of study. Each vaccine dose, consisting of 300 ug of a 20-mer mutant IDH1 peptide in Montanide, was administered subcutaneously with topical imiquimod. These receptors are not linked to any known antigen. The library was obtained by the immunoSEQ multiplex PCR assay. In TCRdb, the immuneACCESS table is reduced to in-frame sequences with V and J assigned. These tables do not hold every clone; where another copy was compared, an unresolved V gene accounts for under half, and the others remain unexplained. The sample table shows about 13,000 clones, and around three quarters are seen once. Jointly, the top ten make up about 4% of the sample. Here the sequenced sample was PBMCs, taken from a glioma patient whose treatment included an IDH1 peptide vaccine. All receptors come from a woman between 40 and 50 years old with glioma.

This clone occurred a few times. The chain joins TRBV7-2 to TRBJ1-5; TRBD1 is a possible D gene (5 bases). The CDR3 contains 14 residues. V was clipped by 3 bases and J by 5 bases, with 11 bases between them. Germline CDR1 is SGHTA and CDR2 is FQGNSA. As DNA, the CDR3 is TGTGCCAGCAGCTTGTGGGGGGGGGATCAGCCCCAGCATTTT. It encodes CASSLWGGDQPQHF.

V gene TRBV6-4 combines with J gene TRBJ2-3; 11 bases are shared with TRBD2. V lost 0 bases and J lost 2; bases outside the gene matches: 1. CDR3 length equals 16 residues. Germline-derived CDR1 and CDR2 are MRHNA and SNTAGT. The chain's CDR3 is CASSDSSGGATDTQYF. CDR3 nucleotides: TGTGCCAGCAGTGACTCTAGCGGGGGGGCCACAGATACGCAGTATTTT.

This clone appeared a single time. The chain carries TRBV28 and TRBJ2-1; D uncertain. Looked up from germline, CDR1 is MDHEN and CDR2 is SYDVKM. This CDR3 is built from 12 residues. V was trimmed by 6 bases and J by 2 bases, leaving 5 bases between them. CDR3 sequence reads: CASSGPYNEQFF. The CDR3 DNA reads TGTGCCAGCAGCGGGCCCTACAATGAGCAGTTCTTC.

CDR3 sequence reads: CASSLLAGGMNNEQFF. In DNA form, the CDR3 reads TGTGCCAGCAGCTTACTAGCGGGGGGGATGAACAATGAGCAGTTCTTC. J is TRBJ2-1 and V is TRBV7-2; 12 bases are a match to TRBD2. This CDR3 is built from 16 residues. Germline V lookup: CDR1 SGHTA, CDR2 FQGNSA. The V gene end was trimmed by 2 bases and the J gene end by 5 bases; junction bases not matched to a gene: 4.

The DNA for the CDR3 is TGTGCCAGCAGAAGACAGGGCGGTGGAAACACCATATATTTT. Its protein product is CASRRQGGGNTIYF. The gene calls are TRBV2 and TRBJ1-3; 7 bases fit TRBD1. The V and J ends lost 6 bases and 3 bases, in that order; junction bases with no gene match: 5. This CDR3 comprises 14 residues. Germline CDR1 reads SNHLY; CDR2 reads FYNNEI.

The chain has TRBV6-5 and TRBJ2-5; D is unclear. Germline V gene sequence: CDR1 MNHEY, CDR2 SVGAGI. This CDR3 comprises 13 residues. V was shortened by 8 bases and J by 2 bases, with 12 bases between the two germline ends. The CDR3 nucleotides read TGTGCCAGCCGAACCCCAGTACAAGAGACCCAGTACTTC. Protein product: CASRTPVQETQYF.

The rearrangement uses TRBV4-1 and TRBJ1-2, with no clear D. Germline CDR1 MGHRA, CDR2 YSYEKL. The ends were cut back, 2 bases at V and 7 bases at J, with 14 bases in the middle. CDR3 length: 14 amino acids. CDR3 nucleotide sequence: TGCGCCAGCAGCCAAAGGGTGGACCTCCGTGGCTACACCTTC. It translates to CASSQRVDLRGYTF.

CDR3 loop: CASSSSDRGHEQYF. The CDR3 DNA reads as TGTGCCAGCAGTTCATCGGACAGGGGGCACGAGCAGTACTTC. This sequence joins TRBV28 and TRBJ2-7; the match to TRBD1 covers 11 bases. The germline V gene has CDR1 MDHEN and CDR2 SYDVKM. The CDR3 contains 14 residues. After removal of 4 bases from V and 5 bases from J, the junction contained 4 bases not matched to a gene.

This chain links TRBV19 with TRBJ2-7; 8 nucleotides align to TRBD2. The germline gives CDR1 LNHDA, CDR2 SQIVND (reference sequence). The CDR3 is 14 amino acids. J gave up 3 bases and V 3 bases, and 4 bases lay outside the gene matches. The DNA for the CDR3 is TGTGCCAGTAGTATCCTACGGGGGGGCTACGAGCAGTACTTC. Encoded protein: CASSILRGGYEQYF.

In this sample, this clone turned up a few times. The chain has TRBV19 and TRBJ2-1; D perhaps matches TRBD1 (6 bases). Germline V gives CDR1 LNHDA, CDR2 SQIVND (reference sequence). V was trimmed by 0 bases and J by 12 bases, leaving 12 bases between them. The CDR3 is 13 residues long. CDR3 amino acids: CASSIDLGTRQFF. The CDR3 DNA reads TGTGCCAGTAGTATAGATCTTGGGACACGGCAGTTCTTC.

The rearrangement uses TRBV10-1 and TRBJ2-3, with TRBD2 as a possible D gene (6 bases). Germline assignment: CDR1 WNHNN and CDR2 SYGVQD (reference sequence). V gave up 7 bases and J gave up 0 bases, with 14 bases separating them. This CDR3 contains 15 residues. The CDR3 here is CASTERVTSTDTQYF. The CDR3 DNA reads as TGCGCCAGCACCGAGCGGGTCACTAGCACAGATACGCAGTATTTT.

The table lists this clone with a count of one. The chain is built from TRBV7-9 and TRBJ1-1; TRBD1 is a possible D gene (6 bases). CDR1 and CDR2 from the germline V gene are SEHNR and FQNEAQ (reference sequence). This CDR3 contains 14 residues. V gave up 7 bases and J gave up 6 bases, with 18 bases separating them. CDR3 sequence (DNA): TGTGCCAGCACTCGAGGGGGGGACGGCCCTGAAGCTTTCTTT. Translated, it gives CASTRGGDGPEAFF. Full variable domain (missing parts from reference TRBV7-9 and TRBJ1-1): DTGVSQNPRHKITKRGQNVTFRCDPISEHNRLYWYRQTLGQGPEFLTYFQNEAQLEKSRLLSDRFSAERPKGSFSTLEIQRTEQGDSAMYLCASTRGGDGPEAFFGQGTRLTVV.

V is TRBV11-2 and J is TRBJ2-5; 9 positions match TRBD1. J was trimmed by 2 bases and V by 3 bases; bases with no gene match: 4. This CDR3 spans 15 amino acids. Germline V gene data show CDR1 as SGHAT and CDR2 as FQNNGV. DNA of the CDR3: TGTGCCAGCAGCTTTATGGGACAGGGTCAAGAGACCCAGTACTTC. Translating it yields CASSFMGQGQETQYF.

V gene TRBV5-1 combines with J gene TRBJ2-5, with 7 nucleotides matching TRBD2. Germline V CDR1 and CDR2: SGHRS, YFSETQ. The CDR3 spans 15 residues. With 3 bases clipped from V and 4 bases from J, the junction kept 9 bases outside the gene matches. Written as DNA, the CDR3 is TGCGCCAGCAGCTCAGCGCGGGAGAATAGAGAGACCCAGTACTTC. Translated: CASSSARENRETQYF.

V gene TRBV6-4 combines with J gene TRBJ1-6; TRBD1 matches 10 bases. CDR1 is MRHNA, CDR2 SNTAGT, per germline. The junction had 18 bases not matched to a gene; V was cut back by 1 base and J by 0 bases. The CDR3 is 23 amino acids. CDR3 protein: CASSDFHPLTDRGPNSYNSPLHF. CDR3 nucleotides: TGTGCCAGCAGTGACTTTCACCCGCTGACCGACAGGGGGCCCAACTCCTATAATTCACCCCTCCACTTT.

The V and J genes are TRBV4-3 and TRBJ2-3, with a possible D match to TRBD2 (5 bases). In germline, CDR1 is LGHNA, CDR2 YSLEER. V shed 3 bases and J shed 4 bases, with 8 bases lying between them. This CDR3 is 13 amino acids long. CDR3: CASSQERADTQYF. CDR3 bases: TGCGCCAGCAGCCAGGAGAGGGCAGATACGCAGTATTTT.

The chain couples TRBV7-8 to TRBJ1-1; D is perhaps TRBD1 (6 bases). CDR1 is SGHVS and CDR2 is FQNEAQ in the germline V gene. Trimming took off 4 bases at V and 4 bases at J, with 13 bases between the two ends. This CDR3 comprises 14 residues. CDR3 DNA: TGTGCCAGCAGCTCCTACAGGGAGGGCACTGAAGCTTTCTTT. Translation: CASSSYREGTEAFF.

The chain joins TRBV27 to TRBJ2-5; D unclear. V dropped 8 bases and J dropped 1 base, with 14 bases sitting between them. Looked up from germline, CDR1 is MNHEY and CDR2 is SMNVEV (reference sequence). The CDR3 covers 14 residues. The CDR3 bases are TGTGCCAGCGGAAACCTAAAAGGCCAAGAGACCCAGTACTTC. Protein sequence: CASGNLKGQETQYF.